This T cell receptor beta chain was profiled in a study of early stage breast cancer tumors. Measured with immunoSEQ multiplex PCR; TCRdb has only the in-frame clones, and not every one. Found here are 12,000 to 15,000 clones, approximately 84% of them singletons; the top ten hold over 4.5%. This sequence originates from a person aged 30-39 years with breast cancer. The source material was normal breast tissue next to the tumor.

The CDR3 DNA follows: TGTGCCACCCGGACTGCGACAGGCGGCTACACCTTC. Its protein product is CATRTATGGYTF. The chain has TRBV5-6 and TRBJ1-2, with D tentatively TRBD1 (6 bases). In germline, CDR1 is SGHDT, CDR2 YYEEEE. The CDR3 consists of 12 residues. Trimming took off 9 bases at V and 8 bases at J, with 17 bases between the two ends. Drawing the rest from reference TRBV5-6 and TRBJ1-2, the complete variable domain is DAGVTQSPTHLIKTRGQQVTLRCSPKSGHDTVSWYQQALGQGPQFIFQYYEEEERQRGNFPDRFSGHQFPNYSSELNVNALLLGDSALYLCATRTATGGYTFGSGTRLTVV.